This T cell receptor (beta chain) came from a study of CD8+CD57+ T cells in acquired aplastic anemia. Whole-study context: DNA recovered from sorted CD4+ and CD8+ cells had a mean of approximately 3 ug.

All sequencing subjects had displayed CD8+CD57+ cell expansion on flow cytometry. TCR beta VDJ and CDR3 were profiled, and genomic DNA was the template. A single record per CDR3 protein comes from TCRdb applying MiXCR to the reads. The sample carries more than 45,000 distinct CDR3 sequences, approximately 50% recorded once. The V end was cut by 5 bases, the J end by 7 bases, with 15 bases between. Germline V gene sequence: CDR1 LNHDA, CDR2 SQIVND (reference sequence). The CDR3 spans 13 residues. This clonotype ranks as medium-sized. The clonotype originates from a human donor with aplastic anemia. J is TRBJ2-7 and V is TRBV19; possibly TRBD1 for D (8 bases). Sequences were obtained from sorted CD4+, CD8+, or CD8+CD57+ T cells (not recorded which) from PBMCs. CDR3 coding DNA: TGTGCCAGTAGTCAACAGGGGGGGGAAGAGCAGTACTTC. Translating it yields CASSQQGGEEQYF.